This record covers a single T cell receptor beta chain. Its antigen is not known. Per the germline V gene, CDR1 is WSHSY and CDR2 is SAAADI. This CDR3 comprises 17 residues. The ends lost 4 bases at V and 1 base at J; junction bases unmatched: 9. Assay used: immunoSEQ multiplex PCR; TCRdb lists only in-frame clones, some missing. The data show roughly 76,000 clones, roughly 74% seen once. With the ViraFEST assay, the study expanded antigen-specific CD4+ T cells using viral peptide pools, then sequenced them. CD4+ T cells were isolated after about nine days of culture. Testing of the vaccine recipients showed negative nucleocapsid antibodies and no prior SARS-CoV-2 infection. This record comes from a study of vaccination effects on CD4 cells after COVID-19.

The receptor was derived from a human donor who received a COVID-19 vaccine. V and J are TRBV10-2 and TRBJ2-5, with 10 bases identical to TRBD2. The sequencing here drew on CD4+ T cells from PBMCs cultured with HCoV-229E spike peptides, taken before COVID-19 vaccination. The DNA of the CDR3 is TGCGCCAGCAGTGGTTATTTAGCGGGGGGCTCCCAAGAGACCCAGTACTTC. Translated, it gives CASSGYLAGGSQETQYF.